This record looks at one T cell receptor (beta chain) sequence and its context. The sample belongs to a study of Graves' ophthalmopathy and Graves' hyperthyroidism. The PBMC fraction was derived from 9.5 to 10 ml of fresh peripheral blood. RNA transcripts were the template, and TCR beta CDR3 regions were amplified from them. An initial RT-PCR round employing HTBI primers preceded a second-round multiplex PCR. Using its own MiXCR run on the multiplex PCR reads, TCRdb lists one record per CDR3 protein. This table has hundreds of thousands of distinct CDR3 sequences, around 50% appearing once. The receptor's source is an adult man with Graves' ophthalmopathy. Sample: peripheral blood.

The CDR3 protein is CASSFERDQPQHF. As DNA, the CDR3 is TGTGCCAGCAGCTTCGAGAGGGACCAGCCCCAGCATTTT. The chain has TRBV11-2 and TRBJ1-5, with D perhaps TRBD1 (5 bases). CDR3 length equals 13 residues. The V and J ends lost 3 bases and 7 bases respectively, with 10 bases between them. Per the germline V gene, CDR1 is SGHAT and CDR2 is FQNNGV.